This paragraph covers one TCR beta chain sequence. Its antigen is unknown. The sample is drawn from a study of T cell responses to AZD1222 COVID-19 vaccine. Overall study context: Second doses were pooled across both intervals (about 4 or about 12 weeks). Study conclusions and caveats: Nearly half of spike-specific TCRs reportedly go after variant regions that carry no mutations. The study found Spike-specific TCR breadth and depth rose after two AZD1222 doses. It should be noted that donors were predominantly white British and more often female, and clonal diversity was possibly underestimated.

CDR3 size: 13 residues. Trimming cost V 7 bases and J 5 bases; bases outside gene matches: 5. Measured with immunoSEQ multiplex PCR; TCRdb has only the in-frame clones, and not every one. This sample has 100,000 to 150,000 clones, with 65% to 90% found just once. Sequences were derived from peripheral blood, sampled on day 0 of AZD1222 vaccination. This chain joins TRBV12-3 or TRBV12-4 and TRBJ1-2; TRBD1 matches 9 bases. The source of this sequence is an adult in good health. DNA for the CDR3: TGTGCCAGCAACCCGACAGGGGGGTATGGCTACACCTTC. Its translation is CASNPTGGYGYTF.